This T cell receptor (beta chain) originates from a study of T cell clonotyping in hematopoietic cell transplantation. TCRdb's copy holds only in-frame clones and misses some; the assay was immunoSEQ multiplex PCR. The sample holds around 5,400 clones, 70% to 90% seen once. Time point meaning: recipient sample about 28 days before transplant, after cytoreduction. This CDR3 has 15 residues. Germline CDR1 reads KGHSH; CDR2 reads LQKENI. Between the trimmed V and J ends, which lost 0 bases and 6 bases, there was a span of 12 bases. This sequence was found in a woman in her forties or fifties with acute myeloid leukemia. Some clones in this sample may be carry-over from other donors' samples. The V and J genes are TRBV18 and TRBJ1-5; D may be TRBD1 (6 bases). Sequencing used peripheral blood mononuclear cells, obtained before stem cell transplant. This CDR3 is CASSPPGTTGQPQHF. For the CDR3, the DNA is TGTGCCAGCTCACCACCCGGGACAACGGGTCAGCCCCAGCATTTT.